This T cell receptor beta chain was obtained from a study of identical twins. Turning to this clonotype: Its antigen is not identified.

Study-wide points: High-abundance cord blood beta clonotypes had fewer insertions; memory repertoires showed none.

In TCRdb, the 5' RACE reads were re-called with MiXCR into one record per CDR3 protein. The data hold some 440,000 distinct CDR3 sequences, with 20% to 25% observed a single time. These data also formed part of another study, on T cells expressing NK-cell markers.

The sequenced sample was CD4+ T cells sorted from blood. The sequence was obtained from a woman under 30 in good health.

The CDR3 sequence is CASSPRGGGGPNTGELFF. The CDR3 DNA reads as TGTGCCAGCAGCCCTCGGGGGGGCGGGGGGCCGAACACCGGGGAGCTGTTTTTT. The rearrangement uses TRBV3-1 and TRBJ2-2; 8 nucleotides line up with TRBD2. Losses at the gene ends were 4 bases for V and 0 bases for J; bases not matched to a gene: 10. Germline CDR1 LGHDT, CDR2 YNNKEL (reference sequence). This CDR3 has 18 amino acids.